Shown below are 8 T cell receptor beta chains from a single sample sequenced in a study of T-cell memory formation after mild COVID-19. TCRdb re-called the 5' RACE reads through MiXCR, storing one row per CDR3 protein. Altogether under 150,000 distinct CDR3 sequences are present, about a fifth being singletons, with the ten largest covering approximately 40%. The source material was PBMCs or a T cell subset sorted from them (not recorded which). Receptor source: a man aged 18 to 30 who had mild COVID-19 (a few samples of this study predate the infection). Cell type and time point are not known.

The chain uses TRBV6-5 and TRBJ1-2; tentative D call: TRBD1 (5 bases). Germline lookup yields CDR1 MNHEY and CDR2 SVGAGI. This CDR3 contains 15 residues. V was trimmed by 5 bases and J by 8 bases, leaving 21 bases between them. CDR3 protein: CASSVTPGTVVGYTF. As DNA, the CDR3 is TGTGCCAGCAGTGTAACTCCAGGGACGGTGGTCGGCTACACCTTC.

This chain links TRBV6-2 or TRBV6-3 with TRBJ2-5; D is possibly TRBD2 (6 bases). Germline loops: CDR1 MNHEY, CDR2 SVGEGT. V gave up 2 bases and J gave up 4 bases, with 14 bases separating them. The CDR3 runs to 15 residues. The CDR3: CASSYPRIGGETQYF. The CDR3 DNA is TGTGCCAGCAGTTACCCGCGTATCGGGGGAGAGACCCAGTACTTC.

This clonotype was counted a few times. V gene TRBV5-1 combines with J gene TRBJ2-7; D gene unclear. Trimming removed 2 bases from V and 0 bases from J, with 15 bases in between. The CDR3 consists of 16 residues. CDR1 is SGHRS and CDR2 is YFSETQ in the germline V gene. In DNA, the CDR3 is TGCGCCAGCAGCTTCGTCCCGAAACTACTCTCCTACGAGCAGTACGTC. This gives the protein CASSFVPKLLSYEQYV.

The chain's CDR3 is CSARDFAPSATGFNSPLHF. CDR3 coding DNA: TGCAGTGCTAGAGATTTTGCCCCGTCGGCTACGGGGTTTAATTCACCCCTCCACTTT. J is TRBJ1-6 and V is TRBV20-1; D unresolved. The CDR3 length is 19 residues. Germline loops: CDR1 DFQATT, CDR2 SNEGSKA (reference sequence). The V end was cut by 0 bases, the J end by 6 bases, with 24 bases between.

V usage is TRBV4-1 and J usage is TRBJ1-2; 7 bases align to TRBD1. The ends lost 0 bases at V and 7 bases at J; junction bases unmatched: 11. The CDR3 totals 16 residues. Germline V gene sequence: CDR1 MGHRA, CDR2 YSYEKL. The chain's CDR3 is CASSQDRGQLSGGYTF. The CDR3 DNA follows: TGCGCCAGCAGCCAAGATAGGGGACAGCTGTCGGGTGGCTACACCTTC.

This clonotype came up a few times. The chain is built from TRBV5-1 and TRBJ2-7; 9 bases match TRBD1. CDR1 and CDR2 (germline): SGHRS, YFSETQ. J was trimmed by 3 bases and V by 4 bases; bases with no gene match: 11. The CDR3 runs to 16 residues. The CDR3 spells CASSPSEGTGLYEQYV. The CDR3 region has the DNA TGCGCCAGCAGCCCGAGTGAAGGGACAGGGCTCTACGAGCAGTACGTC.

The chain carries TRBV20-1 and TRBJ1-3, with D perhaps TRBD1 (5 bases). This CDR3 is 13 amino acids long. Germline-derived CDR1 and CDR2 are DFQATT and SNEGSKA (reference sequence). V was trimmed by 6 bases and J by 2 bases, leaving 11 bases between them. In nucleotides, the CDR3 is TGCAGTGCCCCGGACAAGGCTGGAAACACCATATATTTT. Amino acid sequence: CSAPDKAGNTIYF.

This clonotype was recorded a few times. The rearrangement uses TRBV10-3 and TRBJ1-5; 7 bases align to TRBD1. In germline, CDR1 is ENHRY, CDR2 SYGVKD. Unmatched junction bases numbered 8, after V lost 2 bases and J lost 7 bases. This CDR3 comprises 15 residues. The CDR3 DNA follows: TGTGCCATCAGTGAGACCGACAGGGTAAGGCAGCCCCAGCATTTT. This encodes CAISETDRVRQPQHF.